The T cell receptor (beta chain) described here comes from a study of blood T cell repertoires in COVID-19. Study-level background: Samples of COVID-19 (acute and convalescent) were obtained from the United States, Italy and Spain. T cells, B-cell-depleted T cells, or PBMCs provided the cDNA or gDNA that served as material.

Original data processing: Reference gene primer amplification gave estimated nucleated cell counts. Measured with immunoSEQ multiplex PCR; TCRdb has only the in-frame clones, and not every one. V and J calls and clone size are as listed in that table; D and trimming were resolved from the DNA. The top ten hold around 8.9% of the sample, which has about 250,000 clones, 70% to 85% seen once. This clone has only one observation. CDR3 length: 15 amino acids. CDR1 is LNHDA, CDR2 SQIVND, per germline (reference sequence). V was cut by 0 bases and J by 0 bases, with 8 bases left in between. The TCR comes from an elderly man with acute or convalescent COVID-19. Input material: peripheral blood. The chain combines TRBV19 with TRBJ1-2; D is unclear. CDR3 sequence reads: CASSIDGGTNYGYTF. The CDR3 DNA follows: TGTGCCAGTAGTATAGATGGAGGGACTAACTATGGCTACACCTTC.